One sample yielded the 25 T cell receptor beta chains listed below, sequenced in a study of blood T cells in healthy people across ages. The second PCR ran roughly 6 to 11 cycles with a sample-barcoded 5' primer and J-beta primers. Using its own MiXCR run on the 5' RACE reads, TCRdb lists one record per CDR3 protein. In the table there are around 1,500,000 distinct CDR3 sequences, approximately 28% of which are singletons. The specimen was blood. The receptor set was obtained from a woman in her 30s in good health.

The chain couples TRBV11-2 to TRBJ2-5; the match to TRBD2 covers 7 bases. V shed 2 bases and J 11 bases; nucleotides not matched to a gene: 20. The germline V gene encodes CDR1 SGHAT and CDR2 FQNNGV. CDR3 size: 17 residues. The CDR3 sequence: CASSLRVSGGSTGEQYF. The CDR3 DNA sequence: TGTGCCAGCAGCTTACGAGTCTCGGGGGGTAGTACGGGGGAGCAGTACTTC.

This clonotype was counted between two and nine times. CDR3 sequence reads: CSATEETGSINSYEQYF. DNA for the CDR3: TGCAGTGCTACGGAGGAAACGGGCTCAATTAACTCCTACGAGCAGTACTTC. The gene calls are TRBV20-1 and TRBJ2-7; a weak D match, TRBD2 (5 bases). The CDR3 is 17 amino acids. V was trimmed by 4 bases and J by 0 bases, leaving 22 bases between them. From germline, CDR1 is DFQATT and CDR2 SNEGSKA (reference sequence).

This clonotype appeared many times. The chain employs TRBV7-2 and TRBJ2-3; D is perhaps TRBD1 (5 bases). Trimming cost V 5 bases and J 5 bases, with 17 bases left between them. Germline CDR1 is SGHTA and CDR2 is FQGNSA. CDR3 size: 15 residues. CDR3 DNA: TGTGCCAGCAGCACTACAGGAGACAAAGGAGATACGCAGTATTTT. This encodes CASSTTGDKGDTQYF.

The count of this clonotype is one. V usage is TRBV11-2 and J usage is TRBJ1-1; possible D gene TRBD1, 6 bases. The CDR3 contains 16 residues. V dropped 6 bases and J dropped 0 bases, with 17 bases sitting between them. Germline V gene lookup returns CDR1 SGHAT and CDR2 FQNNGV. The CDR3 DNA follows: TGTGCCAGCAGTCAATTAACAGGGTTCATGAACACTGAAGCTTTCTTT. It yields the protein CASSQLTGFMNTEAFF. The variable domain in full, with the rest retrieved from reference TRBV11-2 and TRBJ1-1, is EAGVAQSPRYKIIEKRQSVAFWCNPISGHATLYWYQQILGQGPKLLIQFQNNGVVDDSQLPKDRFSAERLKGVDSTLKIQPAKLEDSAVYLCASSQLTGFMNTEAFFGQGTRLTVV.

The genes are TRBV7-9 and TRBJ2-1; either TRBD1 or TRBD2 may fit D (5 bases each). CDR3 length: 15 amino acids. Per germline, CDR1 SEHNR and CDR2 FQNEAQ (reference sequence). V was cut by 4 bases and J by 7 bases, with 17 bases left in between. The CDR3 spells CASSSRRGGLNEQFF. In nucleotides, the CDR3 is TGTGCCAGCAGCTCCAGAAGGGGCGGGTTGAATGAGCAGTTCTTC.

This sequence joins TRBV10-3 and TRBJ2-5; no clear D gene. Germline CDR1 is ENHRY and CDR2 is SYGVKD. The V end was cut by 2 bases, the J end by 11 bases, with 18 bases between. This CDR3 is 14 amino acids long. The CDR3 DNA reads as TGTGCCATCAGTGAGGATTGGGGTGGGAATGAGCAGTACTTC. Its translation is CAISEDWGGNEQYF.

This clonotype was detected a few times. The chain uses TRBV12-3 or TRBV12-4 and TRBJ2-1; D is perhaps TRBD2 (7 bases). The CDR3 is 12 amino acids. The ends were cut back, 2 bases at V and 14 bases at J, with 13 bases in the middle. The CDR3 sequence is CASSLIRGGKFF. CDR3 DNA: TGTGCCAGCAGTTTAATCAGGGGAGGGAAGTTCTTC.

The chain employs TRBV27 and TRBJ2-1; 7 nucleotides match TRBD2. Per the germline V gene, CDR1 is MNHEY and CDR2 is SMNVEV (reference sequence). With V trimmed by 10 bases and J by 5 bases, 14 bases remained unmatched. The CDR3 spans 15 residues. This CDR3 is CATQPGGWANNEQFF. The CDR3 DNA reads TGTGCCACCCAGCCGGGGGGTTGGGCAAACAATGAGCAGTTCTTC.

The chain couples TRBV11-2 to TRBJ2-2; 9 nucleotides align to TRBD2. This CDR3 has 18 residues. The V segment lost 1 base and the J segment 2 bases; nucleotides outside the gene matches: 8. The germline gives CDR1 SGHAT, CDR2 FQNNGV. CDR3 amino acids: CASSLVNILAGNTGELFF. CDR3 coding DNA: TGTGCCAGCAGCTTAGTGAATATACTAGCGGGTAACACCGGGGAGCTGTTTTTT.

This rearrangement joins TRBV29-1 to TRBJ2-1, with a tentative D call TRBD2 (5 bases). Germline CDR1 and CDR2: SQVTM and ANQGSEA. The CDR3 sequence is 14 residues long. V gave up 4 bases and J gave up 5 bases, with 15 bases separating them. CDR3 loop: CSVGAWRAHNEQFF. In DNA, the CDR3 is TGCAGCGTTGGCGCGTGGCGGGCCCACAATGAGCAGTTCTTC.

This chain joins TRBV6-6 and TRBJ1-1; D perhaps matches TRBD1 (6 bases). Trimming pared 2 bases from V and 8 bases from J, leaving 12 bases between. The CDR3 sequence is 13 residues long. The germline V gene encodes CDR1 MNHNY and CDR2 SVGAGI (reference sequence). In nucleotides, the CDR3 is TGTGCCAGCAGTTACCCTCAGGGGACCGAAGCTTTCTTT. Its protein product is CASSYPQGTEAFF.

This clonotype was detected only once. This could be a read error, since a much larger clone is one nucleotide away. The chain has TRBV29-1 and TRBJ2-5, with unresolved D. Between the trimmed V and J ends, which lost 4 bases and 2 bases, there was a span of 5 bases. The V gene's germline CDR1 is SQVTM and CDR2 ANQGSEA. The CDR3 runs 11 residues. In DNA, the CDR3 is TGCAGCGTTGTGATACAAGAGACCCAGTACTTC. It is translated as CSVVIQETQYF.

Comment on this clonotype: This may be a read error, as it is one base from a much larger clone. The CDR3 here is CSVSGGRVLNEQFF. As DNA, the CDR3 is TGCAGCGTTTCTGGCGGGAGGGTGTTGAATGAGCAGTTCTTC. The V gene is TRBV29-1, the J gene TRBJ2-1; 9 nucleotides line up with TRBD2. Germline CDR1 reads SQVTM; CDR2 reads ANQGSEA. CDR3 length: 14 amino acids. V was pared by 5 bases and J by 7 bases, with 9 bases of the junction left unmatched.

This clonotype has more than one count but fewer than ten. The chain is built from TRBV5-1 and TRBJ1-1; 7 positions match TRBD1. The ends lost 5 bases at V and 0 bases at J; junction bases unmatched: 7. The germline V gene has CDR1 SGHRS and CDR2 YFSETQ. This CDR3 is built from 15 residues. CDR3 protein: CASRSGGSMNTEAFF. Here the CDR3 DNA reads TGCGCCAGCAGGTCAGGGGGTAGTATGAACACTGAAGCTTTCTTT.

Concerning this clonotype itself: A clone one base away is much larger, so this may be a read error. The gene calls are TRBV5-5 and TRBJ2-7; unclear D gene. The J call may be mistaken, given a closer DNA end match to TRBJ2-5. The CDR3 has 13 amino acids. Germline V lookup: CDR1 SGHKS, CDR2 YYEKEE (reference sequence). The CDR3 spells CARSRLPLETQYF. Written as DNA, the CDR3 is TGTGCCCGCAGTCGGCTTCCCCTGGAGACCCAGTACTTC.

The CDR3 DNA reads as TGTGCCGGGGGGACTGGCACCACAGATACGCAGTATTTT. As protein: CAGGTGTTDTQYF. The genes are TRBV7-2 and TRBJ2-3; D might be TRBD2 (6 bases). The CDR3 is made up of 13 amino acids. The ends were cut back, 11 bases at V and 2 bases at J, with 14 bases in the middle. The germline gives CDR1 SGHTA, CDR2 FQGNSA.

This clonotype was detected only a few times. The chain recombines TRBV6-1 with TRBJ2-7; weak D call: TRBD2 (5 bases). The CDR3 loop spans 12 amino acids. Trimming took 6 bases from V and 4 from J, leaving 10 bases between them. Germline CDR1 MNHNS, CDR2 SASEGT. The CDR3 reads CASRDFGYEQYF. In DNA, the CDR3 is TGTGCCAGCAGGGACTTTGGGTACGAGCAGTACTTC.

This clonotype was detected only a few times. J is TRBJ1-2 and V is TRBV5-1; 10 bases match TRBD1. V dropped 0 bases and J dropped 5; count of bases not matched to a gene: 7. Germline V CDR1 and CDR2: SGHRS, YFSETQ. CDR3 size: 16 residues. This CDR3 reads CASSLGLDRGQYGYTF. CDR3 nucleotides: TGCGCCAGCAGCTTGGGCCTAGACAGGGGGCAATATGGCTACACCTTC.

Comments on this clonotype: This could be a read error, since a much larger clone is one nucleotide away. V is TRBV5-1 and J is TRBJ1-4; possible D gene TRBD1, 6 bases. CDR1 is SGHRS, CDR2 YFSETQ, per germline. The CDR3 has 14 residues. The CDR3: CASGLGDRKEKLFF. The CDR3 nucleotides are TGCGCCAGCGGCTTGGGAGACAGGAAGGAAAAACTGTTTTTT.

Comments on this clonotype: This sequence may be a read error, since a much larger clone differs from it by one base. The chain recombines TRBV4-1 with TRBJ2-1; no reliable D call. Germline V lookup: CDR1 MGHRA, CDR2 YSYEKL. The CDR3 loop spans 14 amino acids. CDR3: CASGQVKGYNEQFF. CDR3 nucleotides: TGCGCCAGCGGCCAAGTGAAGGGTTACAATGAGCAGTTCTTC.

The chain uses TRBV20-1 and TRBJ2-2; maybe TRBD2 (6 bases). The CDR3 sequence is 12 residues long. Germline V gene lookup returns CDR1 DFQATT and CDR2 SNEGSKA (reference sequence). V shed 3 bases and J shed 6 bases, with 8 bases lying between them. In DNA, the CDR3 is TGCAGTGCTAGCGGGACTTCCGGGGAGCTGTTTTTT. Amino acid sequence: CSASGTSGELFF.

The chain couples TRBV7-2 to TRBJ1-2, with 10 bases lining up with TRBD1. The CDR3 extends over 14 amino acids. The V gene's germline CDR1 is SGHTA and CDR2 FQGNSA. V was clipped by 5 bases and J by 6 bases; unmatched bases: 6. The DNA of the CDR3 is TGTGCCAGCAGCGCCGACAGGGGGCAGAATGGCTACACCTTC. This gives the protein CASSADRGQNGYTF.

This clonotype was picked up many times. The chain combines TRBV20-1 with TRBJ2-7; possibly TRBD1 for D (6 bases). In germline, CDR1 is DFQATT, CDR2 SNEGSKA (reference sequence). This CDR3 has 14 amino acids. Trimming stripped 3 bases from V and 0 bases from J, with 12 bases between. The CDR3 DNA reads TGCAGTGCTAGTAACAGGGATCGCTCCTACGAGCAGTACTTC. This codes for CSASNRDRSYEQYF.

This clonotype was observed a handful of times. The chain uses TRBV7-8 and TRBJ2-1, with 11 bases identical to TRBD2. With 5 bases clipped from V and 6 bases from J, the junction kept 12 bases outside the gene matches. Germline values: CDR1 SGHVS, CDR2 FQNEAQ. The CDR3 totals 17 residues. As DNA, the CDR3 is TGTGCCAGCAGCCATCGGATCCCGGGACTAGCGGTCAATGAGCAGTTCTTC. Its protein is CASSHRIPGLAVNEQFF. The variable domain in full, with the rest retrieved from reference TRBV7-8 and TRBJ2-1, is GAGVSQSPRYKVAKRGQDVALRCDPISGHVSLFWYQQALGQGPEFLTYFQNEAQLDKSGLPSDRFFAERPEGSVSTLKIQRTQQEDSAVYLCASSHRIPGLAVNEQFFGPGTRLTVL.

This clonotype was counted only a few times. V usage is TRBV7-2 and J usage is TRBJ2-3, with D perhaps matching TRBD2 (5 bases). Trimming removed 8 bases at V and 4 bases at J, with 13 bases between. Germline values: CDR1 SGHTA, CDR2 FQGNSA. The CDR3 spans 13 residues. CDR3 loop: CASSSGNPDTQYF. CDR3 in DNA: TGTGCCAGCTCGTCCGGGAACCCAGATACGCAGTATTTT.